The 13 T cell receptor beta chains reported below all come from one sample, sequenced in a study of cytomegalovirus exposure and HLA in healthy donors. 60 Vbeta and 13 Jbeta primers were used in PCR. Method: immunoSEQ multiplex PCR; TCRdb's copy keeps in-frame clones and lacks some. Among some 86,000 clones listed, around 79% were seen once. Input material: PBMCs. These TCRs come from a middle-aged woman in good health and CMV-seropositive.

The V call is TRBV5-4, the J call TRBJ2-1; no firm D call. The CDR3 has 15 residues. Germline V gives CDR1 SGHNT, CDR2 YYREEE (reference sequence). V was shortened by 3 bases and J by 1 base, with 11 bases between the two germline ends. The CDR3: CASSSKGVSYNEQFF. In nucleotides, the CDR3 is TGTGCCAGCAGCTCAAAAGGAGTATCCTACAATGAGCAGTTCTTC. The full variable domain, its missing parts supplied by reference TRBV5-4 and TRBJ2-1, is ETGVTQSPTHLIKTRGQQVTLRCSSQSGHNTVSWYQQALGQGPQFIFQYYREEENGRGNFPPRFSGLQFPNYSSELNVNALELDDSALYLCASSSKGVSYNEQFFGPGTRLTVL.

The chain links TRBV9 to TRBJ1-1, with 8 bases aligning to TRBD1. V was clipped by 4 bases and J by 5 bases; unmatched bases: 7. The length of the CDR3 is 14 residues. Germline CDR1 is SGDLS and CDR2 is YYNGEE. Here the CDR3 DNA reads TGTGCCAGCAGCTTGACAGGGGAGAGGACTGAAGCTTTCTTT. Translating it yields CASSLTGERTEAFF.

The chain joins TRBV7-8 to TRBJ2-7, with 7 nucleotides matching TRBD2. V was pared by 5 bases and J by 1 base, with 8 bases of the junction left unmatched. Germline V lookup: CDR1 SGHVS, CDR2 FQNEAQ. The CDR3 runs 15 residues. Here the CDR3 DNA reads TGTGCCAGCAGCCGGGGGGAAGGTTGGTCCTACGAGCAGTACTTC. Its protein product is CASSRGEGWSYEQYF. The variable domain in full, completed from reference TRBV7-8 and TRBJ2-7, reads GAGVSQSPRYKVAKRGQDVALRCDPISGHVSLFWYQQALGQGPEFLTYFQNEAQLDKSGLPSDRFFAERPEGSVSTLKIQRTQQEDSAVYLCASSRGEGWSYEQYFGPGTRLTVT.

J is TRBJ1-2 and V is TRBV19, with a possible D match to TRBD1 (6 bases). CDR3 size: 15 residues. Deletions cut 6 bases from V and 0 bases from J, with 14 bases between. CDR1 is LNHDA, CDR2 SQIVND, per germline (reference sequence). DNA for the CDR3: TGTGCCAGTAGCATGGGGGACACAACTAACTATGGCTACACCTTC. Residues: CASSMGDTTNYGYTF.

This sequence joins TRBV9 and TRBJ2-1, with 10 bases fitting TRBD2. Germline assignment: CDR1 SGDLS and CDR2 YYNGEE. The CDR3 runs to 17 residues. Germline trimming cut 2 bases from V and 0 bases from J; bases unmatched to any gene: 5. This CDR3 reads CASSVASGSLSYNEQFF. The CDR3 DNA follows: TGTGCCAGCAGCGTCGCTAGCGGGAGTCTCTCCTACAATGAGCAGTTCTTC.

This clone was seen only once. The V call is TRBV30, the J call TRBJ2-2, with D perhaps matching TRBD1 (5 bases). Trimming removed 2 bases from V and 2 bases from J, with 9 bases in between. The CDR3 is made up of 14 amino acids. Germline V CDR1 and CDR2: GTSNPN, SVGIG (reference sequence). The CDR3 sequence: CAWSKQGNTGELFF. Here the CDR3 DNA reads TGTGCCTGGAGTAAGCAGGGCAACACCGGGGAGCTGTTTTTT.

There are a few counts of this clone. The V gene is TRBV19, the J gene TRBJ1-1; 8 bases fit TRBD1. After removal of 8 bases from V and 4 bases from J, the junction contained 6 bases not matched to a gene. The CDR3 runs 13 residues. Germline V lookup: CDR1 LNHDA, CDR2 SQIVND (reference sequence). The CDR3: CASDRGLATEAFF. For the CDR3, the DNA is TGTGCCAGTGACAGGGGTCTGGCCACTGAAGCTTTCTTT.

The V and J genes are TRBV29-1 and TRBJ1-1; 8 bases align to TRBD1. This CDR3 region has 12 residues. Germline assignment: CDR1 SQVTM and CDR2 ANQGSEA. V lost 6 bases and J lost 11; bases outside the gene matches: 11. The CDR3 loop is CSVPSPDREAFF. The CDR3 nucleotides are TGCAGCGTCCCTTCCCCGGACAGGGAGGCTTTCTTT.

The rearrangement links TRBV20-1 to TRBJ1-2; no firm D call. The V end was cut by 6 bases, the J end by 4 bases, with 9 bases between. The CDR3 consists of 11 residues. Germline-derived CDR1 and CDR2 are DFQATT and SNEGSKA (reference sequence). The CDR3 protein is CSAKAGYGYTF. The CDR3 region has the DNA TGCAGTGCGAAGGCAGGCTATGGCTACACCTTC.

CDR3 amino acids: CASSESLAGGETQYF. In nucleotides, the CDR3 is TGCGCCAGCAGTGAGAGTCTAGCGGGAGGGGAGACCCAGTACTTC. This chain uses TRBV10-2 with TRBJ2-5; TRBD2 aligns across 12 bases. The CDR3 length is 15 residues. Germline assignment: CDR1 WSHSY and CDR2 SAAADI. The V gene end was trimmed by 2 bases and the J gene end by 5 bases; junction bases not matched to a gene: 3.

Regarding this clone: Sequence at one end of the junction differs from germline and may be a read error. The CDR3 region is CAGSIGQGAGGELFF. CDR3 nucleotide sequence: TGTGCCGGCAGCATCGGACAGGGGGCGGGCGGGGAGCTGTTTTTT. This rearrangement joins TRBV7-6 to TRBJ2-2, with 11 bases lining up with TRBD1. The CDR3 runs to 15 residues. Germline CDR1 reads SGHVS; CDR2 reads FNYEAQ. Full variable domain (missing parts from reference TRBV7-6 and TRBJ2-2): GAGVSQSPRYKVTKRGQDVALRCDPISGHVSLYWYRQALGQGPEFLTYFNYEAQQDKSGLPNDRFSAERPEGSISTLTIQRTEQRDSAMYRCAGSIGQGAGGELFFGEGSRLTVL.

The DNA for the CDR3 is TGTGCCAGCCCGGGACTAGCCGAAGAGACCCAGTACTTC. Protein product: CASPGLAEETQYF. The chain joins TRBV6-1 to TRBJ2-5; 9 bases are shared with TRBD2. V shed 8 bases, J shed 3 bases, and the junction held 4 bases outside the gene matches. Germline lookup yields CDR1 MNHNS and CDR2 SASEGT. CDR3 size: 13 residues.

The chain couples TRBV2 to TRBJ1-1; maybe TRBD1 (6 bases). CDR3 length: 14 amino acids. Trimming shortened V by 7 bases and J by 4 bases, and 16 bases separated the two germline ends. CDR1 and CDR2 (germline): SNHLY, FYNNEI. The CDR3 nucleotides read TGTGCCAGCACGGAAGGCTTGGGGGCCACTGAAGCTTTCTTT. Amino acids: CASTEGLGATEAFF.